The entry that follows covers one TCR beta chain sequence. Its antigen is not known. The data are from a study of circulating and synovial CD4+ cells in juvenile arthritis. Method: immunoSEQ multiplex PCR; TCRdb's copy keeps in-frame clones and lacks some. The sample lists some 30,000 clones, 93% seen once, with approximately 2.9% in the top ten. Notes on the study in general: Some such blood samples were as oligoclonal as synovium. CPL versus bulk CD4 samples: T cell genome counts differed by at least an order of magnitude.

Sequenced: CD4+ T cells from blood. The sequence came from a human donor with juvenile idiopathic arthritis.

CDR3 in amino acids: CASSSPGQGFYEQYF. CDR3 coding DNA: TGTGCCAGCAGTTCTCCGGGACAGGGGTTCTACGAGCAGTACTTC. The V gene is TRBV6-5, the J gene TRBJ2-7; 10 bases are a match to TRBD1. The CDR3 is 15 residues long. Germline trimming cut 4 bases from V and 3 bases from J; bases unmatched to any gene: 6. Germline V gives CDR1 MNHEY, CDR2 SVGAGI.